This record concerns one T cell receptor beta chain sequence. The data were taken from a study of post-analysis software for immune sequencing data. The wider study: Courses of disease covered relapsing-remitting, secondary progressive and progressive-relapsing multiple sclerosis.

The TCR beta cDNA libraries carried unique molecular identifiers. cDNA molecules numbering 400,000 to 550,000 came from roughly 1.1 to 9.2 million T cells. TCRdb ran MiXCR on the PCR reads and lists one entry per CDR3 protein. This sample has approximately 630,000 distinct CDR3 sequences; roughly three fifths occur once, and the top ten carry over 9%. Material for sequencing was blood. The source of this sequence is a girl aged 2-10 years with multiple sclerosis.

CDR3 in DNA: TGTGCCAGCAGCTTAACAAGCGCCGGGCCTAGCGGGACCTACGAGCAGTACTTC. Translated, it gives CASSLTSAGPSGTYEQYF. This sequence joins TRBV7-3 and TRBJ2-7; TRBD2 matches 9 bases. Germline CDR1 SGHTA, CDR2 FQGTGA. The CDR3 runs 18 residues. Trimming cost V 0 bases and J 2 bases; bases outside gene matches: 11.